This TCR beta chain appears in the sequencing data of a study of vaccination effects on CD4 cells after COVID-19. Findings and caveats of the study: Whether induced by infection or by vaccine, clones showed marked clonal contraction late after vaccination. The study, lacking early post-infection timepoints, had few convalescent patients.

About this clone itself: The antigen remains undetermined.

Some clones are missing from TCRdb's copy, which holds only in-frame ones; the method was immunoSEQ multiplex PCR. The table lists around 67,000 clones, about 80% of them singletons. The V end lost 3 bases, the J end lost 7 bases, and 22 bases lay between the germline ends. There are 18 residues in the CDR3. Germline-derived CDR1 and CDR2 are LNHDA and SQIVND (reference sequence). In the ViraFEST assay, antigen-specific CD4+ clonotypes were identified by expansion after peptide-pool stimulation. Subsequent to roughly 9 days of culture, CD4+ T cells were isolated. Every participant took two doses of the BNT162b2 or mRNA-1273 vaccine. Peptides at approximately 10 ug/ml and IL-2 at 9 to 10 IU/ml were added to 1.5 million to 2.5 million PBMC per well. IL-2 medium took the place of half the medium on both days 3 and 7.

The receptor's source is a human donor who received a COVID-19 vaccine. Here the sequenced sample was CD4+ T cells from PBMCs cultured with HCoV-229E spike peptides, taken after COVID-19 vaccination. This chain joins TRBV19 and TRBJ1-6; D uncertain. The CDR3, as DNA: TGTGCCAGTAGTATTAATCGCGGATCTGGTACAGCCAATTCACCCCTCCACTTT. Its protein is CASSINRGSGTANSPLHF. The variable domain in full, with the rest retrieved from reference TRBV19 and TRBJ1-6, is DGGITQSPKYLFRKEGQNVTLSCEQNLNHDAMYWYRQDPGQGLRLIYYSQIVNDFQKGDIAEGYSVSREKKESFPLTVTSAQKNPTAFYLCASSINRGSGTANSPLHFGNGTRLTVT.